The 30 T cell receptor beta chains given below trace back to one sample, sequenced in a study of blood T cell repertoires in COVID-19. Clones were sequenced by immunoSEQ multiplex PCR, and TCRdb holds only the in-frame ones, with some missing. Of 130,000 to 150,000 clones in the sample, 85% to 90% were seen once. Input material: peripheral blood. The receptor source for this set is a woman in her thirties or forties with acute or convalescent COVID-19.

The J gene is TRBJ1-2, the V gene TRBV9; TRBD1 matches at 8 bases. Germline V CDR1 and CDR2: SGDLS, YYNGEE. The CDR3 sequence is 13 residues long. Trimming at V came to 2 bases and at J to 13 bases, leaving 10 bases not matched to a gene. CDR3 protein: CASSVPPGQAFTF. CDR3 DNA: TGTGCCAGCAGCGTTCCTCCGGGACAGGCTTTCACCTTC.

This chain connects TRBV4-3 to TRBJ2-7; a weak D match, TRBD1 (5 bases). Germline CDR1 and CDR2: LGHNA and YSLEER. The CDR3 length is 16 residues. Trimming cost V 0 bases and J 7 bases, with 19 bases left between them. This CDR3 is CASSQDGTQGSGEQYF. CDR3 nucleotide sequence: TGCGCCAGCAGCCAAGACGGAACCCAGGGATCAGGGGAGCAGTACTTC.

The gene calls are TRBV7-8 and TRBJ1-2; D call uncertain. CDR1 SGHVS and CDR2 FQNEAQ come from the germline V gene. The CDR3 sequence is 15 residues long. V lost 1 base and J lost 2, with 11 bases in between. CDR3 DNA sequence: TGTGCCAGCAGCTTAGAAGAATACAGCAACTATGGCTACACCTTC. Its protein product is CASSLEEYSNYGYTF.

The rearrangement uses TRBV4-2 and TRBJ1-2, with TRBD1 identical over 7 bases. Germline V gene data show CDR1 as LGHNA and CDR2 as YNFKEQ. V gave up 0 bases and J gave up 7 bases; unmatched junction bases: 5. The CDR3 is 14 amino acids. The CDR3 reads CASSQEGRGFGYTF. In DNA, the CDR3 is TGTGCCAGCAGCCAAGAGGGCAGGGGGTTTGGCTACACCTTC.

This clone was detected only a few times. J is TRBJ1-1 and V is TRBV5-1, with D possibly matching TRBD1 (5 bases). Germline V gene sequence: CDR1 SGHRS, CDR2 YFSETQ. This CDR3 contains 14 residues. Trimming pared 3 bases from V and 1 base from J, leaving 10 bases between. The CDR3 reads CASSSGHTNTEAFF. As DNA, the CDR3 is TGCGCCAGCAGCTCCGGACACACGAACACTGAAGCTTTCTTT.

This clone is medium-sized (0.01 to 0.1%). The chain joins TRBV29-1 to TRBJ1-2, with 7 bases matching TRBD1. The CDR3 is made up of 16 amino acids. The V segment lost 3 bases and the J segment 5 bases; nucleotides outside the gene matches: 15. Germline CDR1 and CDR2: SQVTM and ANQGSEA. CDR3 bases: TGCAGCGTTGACCTCTGGGAACAGGGGTTAGGGTATGGCTACACCTTC. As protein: CSVDLWEQGLGYGYTF.

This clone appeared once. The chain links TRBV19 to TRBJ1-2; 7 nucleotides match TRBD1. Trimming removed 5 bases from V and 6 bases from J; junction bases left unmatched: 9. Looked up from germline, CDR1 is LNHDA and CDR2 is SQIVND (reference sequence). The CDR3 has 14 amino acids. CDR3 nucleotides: TGTGCCAGTAGTCCCGGGACAGCGGGGGATGGCTACACCTTC. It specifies CASSPGTAGDGYTF.

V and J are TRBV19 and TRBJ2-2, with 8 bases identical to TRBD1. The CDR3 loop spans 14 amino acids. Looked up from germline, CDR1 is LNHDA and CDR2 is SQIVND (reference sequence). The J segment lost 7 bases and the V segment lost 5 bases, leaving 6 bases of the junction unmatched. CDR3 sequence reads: CASSVQGAGGELFF. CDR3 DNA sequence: TGTGCCAGTAGTGTTCAGGGGGCGGGCGGGGAGCTGTTTTTT.

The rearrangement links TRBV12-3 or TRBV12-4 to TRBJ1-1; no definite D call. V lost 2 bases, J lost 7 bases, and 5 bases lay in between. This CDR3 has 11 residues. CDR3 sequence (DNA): TGTGCCAGCAGTTTATTCTATGAAGCTTTCTTT. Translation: CASSLFYEAFF.

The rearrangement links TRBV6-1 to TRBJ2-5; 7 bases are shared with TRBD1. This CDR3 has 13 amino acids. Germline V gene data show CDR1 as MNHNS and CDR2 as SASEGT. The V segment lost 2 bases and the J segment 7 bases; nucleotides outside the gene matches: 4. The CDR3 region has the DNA TGTGCCAGCAGTGAAAAGGGGGCAGGGACCCAGTACTTC. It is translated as CASSEKGAGTQYF.

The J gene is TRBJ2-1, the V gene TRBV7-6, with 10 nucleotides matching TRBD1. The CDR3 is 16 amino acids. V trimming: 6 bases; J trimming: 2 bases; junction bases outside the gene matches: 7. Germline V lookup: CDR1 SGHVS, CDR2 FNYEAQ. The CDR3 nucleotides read TGTGCCAGCAGGGACAGGGGGAAAGGGGCCTACAATGAGCAGTTCTTC. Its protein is CASRDRGKGAYNEQFF.

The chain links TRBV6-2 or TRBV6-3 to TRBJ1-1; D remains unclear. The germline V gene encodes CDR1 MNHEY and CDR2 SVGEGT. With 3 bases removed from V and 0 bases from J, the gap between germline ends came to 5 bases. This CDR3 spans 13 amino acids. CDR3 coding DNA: TGTGCCAGCAGTTATATCTTGAACACTGAAGCTTTCTTT. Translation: CASSYILNTEAFF.

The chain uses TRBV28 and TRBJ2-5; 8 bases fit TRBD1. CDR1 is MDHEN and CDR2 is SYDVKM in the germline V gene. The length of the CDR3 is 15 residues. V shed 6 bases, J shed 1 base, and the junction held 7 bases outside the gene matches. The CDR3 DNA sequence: TGTGCCAGCAGCCGCGGACAGGGTTCCCAAGAGACCCAGTACTTC. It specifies CASSRGQGSQETQYF. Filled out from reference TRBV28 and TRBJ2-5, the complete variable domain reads DVKVTQSSRYLVKRTGEKVFLECVQDMDHENMFWYRQDPGLGLRLIYFSYDVKMKEKGDIPEGYSVSREKKERFSLILESASTNQTSMYLCASSRGQGSQETQYFGPGTRLLVL.

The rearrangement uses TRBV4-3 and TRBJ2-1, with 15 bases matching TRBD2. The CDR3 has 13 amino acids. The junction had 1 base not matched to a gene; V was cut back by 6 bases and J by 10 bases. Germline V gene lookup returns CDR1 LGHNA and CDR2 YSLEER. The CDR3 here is CASRGLAGGEQFF. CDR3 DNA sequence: TGCGCCAGCAGAGGACTAGCGGGAGGGGAGCAGTTCTTC.

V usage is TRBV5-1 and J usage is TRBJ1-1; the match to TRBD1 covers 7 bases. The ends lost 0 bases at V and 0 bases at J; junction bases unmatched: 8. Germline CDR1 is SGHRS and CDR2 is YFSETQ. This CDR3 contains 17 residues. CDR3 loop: CASSLAGTAFMNTEAFF. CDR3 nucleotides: TGCGCCAGCAGCTTGGCCGGGACAGCTTTCATGAACACTGAAGCTTTCTTT. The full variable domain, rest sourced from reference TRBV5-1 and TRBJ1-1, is KAGVTQTPRYLIKTRGQQVTLSCSPISGHRSVSWYQQTPGQGLQFLFEYFSETQRNKGNFPGRFSGRQFSNSRSEMNVSTLELGDSALYLCASSLAGTAFMNTEAFFGQGTRLTVV.

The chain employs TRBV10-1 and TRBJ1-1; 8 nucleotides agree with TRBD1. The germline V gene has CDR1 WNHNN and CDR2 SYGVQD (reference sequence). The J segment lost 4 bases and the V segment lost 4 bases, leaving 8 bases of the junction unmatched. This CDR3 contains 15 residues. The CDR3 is CASSGQGAPGTEAFF. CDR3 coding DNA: TGCGCCAGCAGTGGGCAGGGGGCGCCCGGCACTGAAGCTTTCTTT.

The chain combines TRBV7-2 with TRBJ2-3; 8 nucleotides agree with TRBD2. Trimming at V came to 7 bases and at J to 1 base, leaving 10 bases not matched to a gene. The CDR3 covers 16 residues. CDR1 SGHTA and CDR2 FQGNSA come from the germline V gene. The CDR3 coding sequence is TGTGCCAGCACCCCTGGAGGGCGGGGGGGCACAGATACGCAGTATTTT. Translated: CASTPGGRGGTDTQYF. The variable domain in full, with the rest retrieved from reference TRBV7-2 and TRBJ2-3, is GAGVSQSPSNKVTEKGKDVELRCDPISGHTALYWYRQSLGQGLEFLIYFQGNSAPDKSGLPSDRFSAERTGGSVSTLTIQRTQQEDSAVYLCASTPGGRGGTDTQYFGPGTRLTVL.

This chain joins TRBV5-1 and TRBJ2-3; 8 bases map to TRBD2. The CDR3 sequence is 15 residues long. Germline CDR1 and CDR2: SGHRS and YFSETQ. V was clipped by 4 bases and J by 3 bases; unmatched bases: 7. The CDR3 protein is CASSQSGGSTDTQYF. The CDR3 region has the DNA TGCGCCAGCAGCCAGAGCGGGGGCTCGACAGATACGCAGTATTTT.

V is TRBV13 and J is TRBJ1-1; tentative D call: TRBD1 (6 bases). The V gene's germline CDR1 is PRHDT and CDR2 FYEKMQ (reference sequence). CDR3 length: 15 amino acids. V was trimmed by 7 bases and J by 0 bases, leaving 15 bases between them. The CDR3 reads CASTKGGELNTEAFF. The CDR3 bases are TGTGCCAGCACCAAGGGGGGGGAACTGAACACTGAAGCTTTCTTT.

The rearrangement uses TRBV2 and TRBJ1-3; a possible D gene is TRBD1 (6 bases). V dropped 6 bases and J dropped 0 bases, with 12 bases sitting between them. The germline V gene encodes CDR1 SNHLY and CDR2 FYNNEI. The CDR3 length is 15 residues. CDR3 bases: TGTGCCAGCAGCCAGGGACACATCTCTGGAAACACCATATATTTT. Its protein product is CASSQGHISGNTIYF.

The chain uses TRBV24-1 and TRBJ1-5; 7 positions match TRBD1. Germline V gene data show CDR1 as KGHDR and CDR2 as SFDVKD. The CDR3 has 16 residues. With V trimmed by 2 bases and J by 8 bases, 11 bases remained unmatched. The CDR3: CATSDSAGGPSEPQHF. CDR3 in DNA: TGTGCCACCAGTGATTCCGCAGGGGGGCCAAGTGAGCCCCAGCATTTT.

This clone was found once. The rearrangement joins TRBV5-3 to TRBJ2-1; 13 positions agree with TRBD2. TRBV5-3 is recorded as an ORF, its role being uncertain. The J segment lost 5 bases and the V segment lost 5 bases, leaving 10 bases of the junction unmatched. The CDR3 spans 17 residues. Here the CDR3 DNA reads TGTGCCAGAAGTAGGACTAGCGGGAGTCTGAGGGACAATGAGCAGTTCTTC. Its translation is CARSRTSGSLRDNEQFF.

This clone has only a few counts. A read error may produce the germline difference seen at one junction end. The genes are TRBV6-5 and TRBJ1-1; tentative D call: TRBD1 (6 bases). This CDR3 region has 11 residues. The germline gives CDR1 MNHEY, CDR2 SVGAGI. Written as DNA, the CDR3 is TGTGCCAGCATCTGGACAGACCGCAGCGTCTTT. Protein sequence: CASIWTDRSVF.

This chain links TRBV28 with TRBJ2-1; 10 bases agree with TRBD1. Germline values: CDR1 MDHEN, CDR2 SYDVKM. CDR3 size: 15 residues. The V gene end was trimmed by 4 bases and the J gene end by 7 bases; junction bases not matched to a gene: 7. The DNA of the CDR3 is TGTGCCAGCAGTTCCTTCGGGACAGGGGCAAATGAGCAGTTCTTC. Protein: CASSSFGTGANEQFF.

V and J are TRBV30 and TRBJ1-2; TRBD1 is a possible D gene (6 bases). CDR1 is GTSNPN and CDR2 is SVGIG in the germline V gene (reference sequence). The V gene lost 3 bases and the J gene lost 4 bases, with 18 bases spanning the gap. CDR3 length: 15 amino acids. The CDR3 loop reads CAWRERRGRTYGYTF. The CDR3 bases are TGTGCCTGGAGAGAGCGGCGGGGGCGCACCTATGGCTACACCTTC.

CDR3 in DNA: TGTGCCAGAGTTGACCCCAGGGGCGGCCATAATGGCTACACCTTC. This encodes CARVDPRGGHNGYTF. The J gene is TRBJ1-2, the V gene TRBV2, with D perhaps TRBD1 (6 bases). Trimming took off 9 bases at V and 6 bases at J, with 23 bases between the two ends. CDR3 size: 15 residues. CDR1 and CDR2 from the germline V gene are SNHLY and FYNNEI.

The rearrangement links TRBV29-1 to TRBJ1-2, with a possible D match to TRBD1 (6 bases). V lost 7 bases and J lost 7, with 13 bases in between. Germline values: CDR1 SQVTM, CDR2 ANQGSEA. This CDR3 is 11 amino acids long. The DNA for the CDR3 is TGCAGCGGGCGCGTGACAGGTGGCTACACCTTC. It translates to CSGRVTGGYTF.

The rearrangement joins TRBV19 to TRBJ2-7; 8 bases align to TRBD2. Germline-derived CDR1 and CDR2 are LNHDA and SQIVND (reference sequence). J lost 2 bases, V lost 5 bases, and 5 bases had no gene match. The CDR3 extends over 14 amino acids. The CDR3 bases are TGTGCCAGTAGTTCACAGCGGGGGACCTACGAGCAGTACTTC. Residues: CASSSQRGTYEQYF.

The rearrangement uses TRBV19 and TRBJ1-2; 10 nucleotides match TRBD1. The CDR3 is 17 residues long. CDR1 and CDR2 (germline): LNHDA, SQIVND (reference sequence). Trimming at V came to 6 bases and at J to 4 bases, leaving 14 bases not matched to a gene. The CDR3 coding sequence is TGTGCCAGTAGGAACAGCCGCGGGACAGGGGTCCGCTATGGCTACACCTTC. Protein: CASRNSRGTGVRYGYTF.

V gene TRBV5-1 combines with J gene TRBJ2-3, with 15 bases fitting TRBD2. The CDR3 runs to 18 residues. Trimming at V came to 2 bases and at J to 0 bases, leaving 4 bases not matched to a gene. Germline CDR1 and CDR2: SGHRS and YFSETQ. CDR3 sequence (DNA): TGCGCCAGCAGCTTTCTGGGGACTAGCGGGGGGAGCACAGATACGCAGTATTTT. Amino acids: CASSFLGTSGGSTDTQYF.